The clone carrying this T cell receptor beta chain was recorded once. Its antigen is not identified. The data derive from a study of cytomegalovirus exposure and HLA in healthy donors. In the study overall: Tens of millions of unique TCRs from HLA-typed donors were held in an early release of data. Study-wide points: Prior analysis indicated that the majority of TCR beta V segments exhibited productivity approximately 87% or approximately 30% of the time. Across donors, presence/absence analyses took sequencing depth to be roughly uniform. Later analysis suggested most CMV-associated TCR beta chains were HLA-restricted.

The PCR employed 60 Vbeta primers together with 13 Jbeta primers. Sequencing was performed with immunoSEQ multiplex PCR; in TCRdb, only in-frame clones are kept and a portion is missing. The sample has some 100,000 clones; 79% are singletons. CDR1 and CDR2 (germline): MRHNA, SNTAGT. With 3 bases clipped from V and 4 bases from J, the junction kept 2 bases outside the gene matches. The CDR3 is 15 residues long. This chain joins TRBV6-4 and TRBJ2-3, with TRBD1 matching 12 bases. This TCR was sampled from a male donor in good health and CMV-seropositive. Sequenced material: PBMCs. The DNA of the CDR3 is TGTGCCAGCAGTGAAGGGACAGGGGGCGCAGATACGCAGTATTTT. Translated, it gives CASSEGTGGADTQYF.